Listed below are T cell receptor beta chains from one sample, sequenced in a study of blood T cell repertoires in COVID-19. Here immunoSEQ multiplex PCR was the method, and the copy in TCRdb shows in-frame clones only, minus some. The repertoire holds roughly 270,000 clones, with approximately 85% as singletons. Sequencing input: peripheral blood. These receptors originate from a man between 45 and 60 years old with active or convalescent COVID-19. Both conserved end residues are part of each CDR3. The D gene is left open where the match is weak. Only part of the rows carry a size: once, few, many, or a class if the clone is expanded.

D gene	clone size	V gene	J gene	CDR3 DNA	CDR3 protein
NA	NA	TRBV6-6	TRBJ1-2	TGTGCCAGCACCCTTACCGGGGGGGCTAGCTATGGCTACACCTTC	CASTLTGGASYGYTF
TRBD2	NA	TRBV19	TRBJ2-1	TGTGCCAGTAGTAAGACTAGCGGGTGGGAGGAGCAGTTCTTC	CASSKTSGWEEQFF
TRBD2	NA	TRBV19	TRBJ2-1	TGTGCCAGTACCCAGTTAGGCGGGAGGCCCGGAGATGAGCAGTTCTTC	CASTQLGGRPGDEQFF
TRBD1	NA	TRBV27	TRBJ1-1	TGTGCCAGCAGTCTCCTCCTAGGACAGGGGGACACTGAAGCTTTCTTT	CASSLLLGQGDTEAFF
NA	NA	TRBV6-5	TRBJ1-6	TGTGCCAGCAGGAACAGCAATTCACCCCTCCACTTT	CASRNSNSPLHF
NA	NA	TRBV30	TRBJ2-3	TGTGCCTGGAGTCAGGGTTTAGCAGATACGCAGTATTTT	CAWSQGLADTQYF
TRBD2	NA	TRBV30	TRBJ2-1	TGTGCCTGGAGTGCAGGACTAGCCCTGGCGAGGGATGAGCAGTTCTTC	CAWSAGLALARDEQFF
TRBD1	NA	TRBV6-6	TRBJ2-2	TGTGCCAGCAGCCTGACAGGGCCGGGCACCGGGGAGCTGTTTTTT	CASSLTGPGTGELFF
NA	NA	TRBV7-6	TRBJ2-2	TGTGCCAGCAGCCCACAAACAGGAGCTAACGGGGAGCTGTTTTTT	CASSPQTGANGELFF
NA	many	TRBV27	TRBJ2-2	TGTGCCAGCAGCTCACGACAGGTCACCGGGGAGCTGTTTTTT	CASSSRQVTGELFF
TRBD2	few	TRBV5-4	TRBJ2-1	TGTGCCAGCAGCTTGGTGACTAGCGGGAGGAGAAATGAGCAGTTCTTC	CASSLVTSGRRNEQFF
NA	once	TRBV5-6	TRBJ1-2	TGTGCCAGCAGCTGGGGAGTGGTGGGAGGCTACACCTTC	CASSWGVVGGYTF
TRBD2	few	TRBV7-9	TRBJ2-2	TGTGCCAGCAGCTTAGGTCTCCTAGCGGGAGATATACCCGGGGAGCTGTTTTTT	CASSLGLLAGDIPGELFF
TRBD1	NA	TRBV11-2	TRBJ1-4	TGTGCCAGCAGCCCACACGACAGGGGGGCAACTAATGAAAAACTGTTTTTT	CASSPHDRGATNEKLFF
NA	few	TRBV30	TRBJ1-5	TGTGCCTGGAGTACGGACAGAGATCAGCCCCAGCATTTT	CAWSTDRDQPQHF
NA	NA	TRBV4-2	TRBJ2-1	TGTGCCAGCAGCCAAGGGCCGGAGGACAATGAGCAGTTCTTC	CASSQGPEDNEQFF
TRBD2	NA	TRBV4-3	TRBJ2-7	TGCGCCAGCAGCCCAGGGACTAGCGGCACCTACGAGCAGTACTTC	CASSPGTSGTYEQYF
NA	few	TRBV18	TRBJ1-1	TGTGCCAGCTCACCAAAGGGGCGCGGGAACACTGAAGCTTTCTTT	CASSPKGRGNTEAFF
TRBD1	once	TRBV9	TRBJ1-6	TGTGCCAGCAGCGCAAACGACAGGGATAATTCACCCCTCCACTTT	CASSANDRDNSPLHF
NA	NA	TRBV9	TRBJ2-7	TGTGCCAGCAGCGCCGCCTATGAGTACCACGAGCAGTACTTC	CASSAAYEYHEQYF
NA	NA	TRBV27	TRBJ1-6	TGTGCCAGCAGTTTCAGGGCGGACTCCTATAATTCACCCCTCCACTTT	CASSFRADSYNSPLHF
TRBD1	NA	TRBV5-4	TRBJ1-2	TGTGCCAGCAGCGGACCCGGGACAGGGAACTATGGCTACACCTTC	CASSGPGTGNYGYTF
NA	NA	TRBV28	TRBJ2-7	TGTGCCAGCAGTTCAGTGTCAGAAAACGAGCAGTACTTC	CASSSVSENEQYF
NA	NA	TRBV5-1	TRBJ2-2	TGCGCCAGCAGCCCCCGGACAGAGAACACCGGGGAGCTGTTTTTT	CASSPRTENTGELFF
TRBD1	few	TRBV5-1	TRBJ1-2	TGCGCCAGCTCGACGACAGGGATCTATGGCTACACCTTC	CASSTTGIYGYTF
NA	NA	TRBV6-2/TRBV6-3	TRBJ2-1	TGTGCCAGCAGTCCGCCATCCGAGGCATACAATGAGCAGTTCTTC	CASSPPSEAYNEQFF
TRBD1	NA	TRBV5-1	TRBJ2-7	TGCGCCAGCAGCTTGGGACAGGGCATCTACGAGCAGTATTTC	CASSLGQGIYEQYF
TRBD2	NA	TRBV7-6	TRBJ2-1	TGTGCCAGCAGCTTACAGACTAGCGGACGTAGCCTTGAGCAGTTCTTC	CASSLQTSGRSLEQFF
NA	NA	TRBV6-6	TRBJ1-3	TGTGCCAGCACCGGGGTAGGAGGAAACACCATATATTTT	CASTGVGGNTIYF
TRBD1	once	TRBV28	TRBJ1-1	TGTGCCAGCAGTTCGGCCCCCAAGGACAGGGGGCGAGGTACTGAAGCTTTCTTT	CASSSAPKDRGRGTEAFF
TRBD1	once	TRBV15	TRBJ2-7	TGTGCCACCAGCAGGACAGGGGGCAAATCGAGGGAGCAGTACTTC	CATSRTGGKSREQYF
NA	NA	TRBV2	TRBJ2-7	TGTGCCAGCACCCAGAGACGGGGGAACTACGAGCAGTACTTC	CASTQRRGNYEQYF
NA	NA	TRBV18	TRBJ1-2	TGTGCCAGCTCACCTCAGAGAAGGGGGTCGGACTATGGCTACACCTTC	CASSPQRRGSDYGYTF
NA	once	TRBV2	TRBJ1-4	TGTGCCAGCAGCCCCGACTTGGGTGAAAAACTGTTTTTT	CASSPDLGEKLFF
NA	NA	TRBV6-2/TRBV6-3	TRBJ1-2	TGTGCCAGCAGTTACGGCCGGGGTTCAGGAGGCTATGGCTACACCTTC	CASSYGRGSGGYGYTF
NA	NA	TRBV30	TRBJ2-5	TGTGCCTGGAGGGCGAACCAGGGGACCCAGTACTTC	CAWRANQGTQYF
NA	NA	TRBV27	TRBJ2-3	TGTGCCAGCAGTTTGTTCGGCACAGATACGCAGTATTTT	CASSLFGTDTQYF
NA	NA	TRBV24-1	TRBJ1-2	TGTGCCACTAGCGGGGGGCAAGGGGGCTACACCTTC	CATSGGQGGYTF
TRBD1	NA	TRBV4-1	TRBJ1-2	TGCGCCAGCAGCCAAGTTGGGGACAGTCGGCTCTATGGCTACACCTTC	CASSQVGDSRLYGYTF
TRBD2	NA	TRBV5-8	TRBJ2-7	TGTGCCAGCAGCCTGGGACTAGCGGGCCCCTACGAGCAGTACTTC	CASSLGLAGPYEQYF
TRBD1	NA	TRBV10-3	TRBJ1-2	TGTGCCATCAGTGAGTCGACGGGACAGGTCAGGCGTGGCTACACCTTC	CAISESTGQVRRGYTF
TRBD1	NA	TRBV2	TRBJ1-1	TGTGCCAGCAGGGTGACAGGGGAAGCTTTCTTT	CASRVTGEAFF
NA	NA	TRBV19	TRBJ1-5	TGTGCCAGTAGTATTACAGGGACGGGGAATCAGCCCCAGCATTTT	CASSITGTGNQPQHF
TRBD1	few	TRBV5-8	TRBJ1-6	TGTGCCAGCAGCTGGCGGGACAGTTCTTCACCCCTCCACTTT	CASSWRDSSSPLHF
NA	NA	TRBV12-5	TRBJ2-1	TGTGCTAGTGGTTCAGGGTACAATGAGCAGTTCTTC	CASGSGYNEQFF
TRBD2	NA	TRBV9	TRBJ2-5	TGTGCCAGCAGCGTAGGCCTAGCGGGATCCCAAGAGACCCAGTACTTC	CASSVGLAGSQETQYF
NA	NA	TRBV29-1	TRBJ1-3	TGCAGCGCCACAGTTGGCAGAAACACCATATATTTT	CSATVGRNTIYF
TRBD2	NA	TRBV4-2	TRBJ2-2	TGTGCCAGCAGCCAAGTACTTAGCGGGAGGGGGGCCGGGGAGCTGTTTTTT	CASSQVLSGRGAGELFF
NA	once	TRBV3-1/TRBV3-2	TRBJ1-3	TGTGCCAGCAGCCAGCGCTCTGGAAACACCATATATTTT	CASSQRSGNTIYF
NA	NA	TRBV11-2	TRBJ2-7	TGTGCCAGCAGCATAACTACCGGGACATCCTACGAGCAGTACTTC	CASSITTGTSYEQYF
TRBD1	once	TRBV9	TRBJ1-5	TGTGCCAGCAGCCCGGGACAGGGGTTGAGCAATCAGCCCCAGCATTTT	CASSPGQGLSNQPQHF